The rows below give T cell receptor beta chains drawn from one sample of a study of cytomegalovirus exposure and HLA in healthy donors. Repertoires were generated with immunoSEQ multiplex PCR, while TCRdb's copy carries only in-frame clones and drops some. Its table records about 160,000 clones. Sequenced material: PBMCs. All receptors come from a woman aged 45-65 years in good health and CMV-seronegative. The CDR3 runs from the conserved cysteine through the conserved F or W. The D gene is left open where the match is weak.

D gene: TRBD2; V gene: TRBV4-3; J gene: TRBJ2-1; CDR3 DNA: TGCGCCAGCAGCCAAGATCGCGGGAGAGGGGTCAATGAGCAGTTCTTC; CDR3 protein: CASSQDRGRGVNEQFF
D gene: TRBD2; V gene: TRBV5-4; J gene: TRBJ2-1; CDR3 DNA: TGTGCCAGCAGGATCCGAGCGGGGGGAGGTAGCAATGAGCAGTTCTTC; CDR3 protein: CASRIRAGGGSNEQFF
D gene: TRBD2; V gene: TRBV18; J gene: TRBJ2-7; CDR3 DNA: TGTGCCAGCTCACTGACCGGACTAGCATCATTTGACGAGCAGTACTTC; CDR3 protein: CASSLTGLASFDEQYF
D gene: NA; V gene: TRBV28; J gene: TRBJ1-2; CDR3 DNA: TGTGCCAGCTTAGGGGTCTATGGCTACACCTTC; CDR3 protein: CASLGVYGYTF
D gene: NA; V gene: TRBV20-1; J gene: TRBJ2-4; CDR3 DNA: TGCAGTGCTAGACTGGCAACCATTCAGTACTTC; CDR3 protein: CSARLATIQYF
D gene: NA; V gene: TRBV29-1; J gene: TRBJ1-4; CDR3 DNA: TGCAGCGCCTTCCTCGGGGGGGCCGAAAAACTGTTTTTT; CDR3 protein: CSAFLGGAEKLFF
D gene: TRBD2; V gene: TRBV5-1; J gene: TRBJ2-7; CDR3 DNA: TGCGCCAGCAGCTTGGCCTTTAGCGGGACCTTCTCCTACGAGCAGTACTTC; CDR3 protein: CASSLAFSGTFSYEQYF
D gene: TRBD2; V gene: TRBV15; J gene: TRBJ2-7; CDR3 DNA: TGTGCCACCAAGGGCGGGGGGGTTTTAAGTTACGAGCAGTACTTC; CDR3 protein: CATKGGGVLSYEQYF
D gene: TRBD2; V gene: TRBV28; J gene: TRBJ2-5; CDR3 DNA: TGTGCCAGCAGTACCGGGACTAGCGGCTTTCAAGAGACCCAGTACTTC; CDR3 protein: CASSTGTSGFQETQYF
D gene: NA; V gene: TRBV28; J gene: TRBJ1-5; CDR3 DNA: TGTGCCAGCAGTACCCCTCCGGGGTTCGGCAATCAGCCCCAGCATTTT; CDR3 protein: CASSTPPGFGNQPQHF
D gene: NA; V gene: TRBV5-5; J gene: TRBJ1-1; CDR3 DNA: TGTGCCAGCAGCCGGGGTGCGGGGATTACCACTGAAGCTTTCTTT; CDR3 protein: CASSRGAGITTEAFF
D gene: NA; V gene: TRBV28; J gene: TRBJ1-1; CDR3 DNA: TGTGCCACCCGGGGACAGAACACTGAAGCTTTCTTT; CDR3 protein: CATRGQNTEAFF
D gene: TRBD1; V gene: TRBV4-2; J gene: TRBJ1-4; CDR3 DNA: TGTGCCAGCAGCGCGAGGGGGGACAGGGCCGAAAAACTGTTTTTT; CDR3 protein: CASSARGDRAEKLFF
D gene: TRBD1; V gene: TRBV6-1; J gene: TRBJ2-7; CDR3 DNA: TGTGCCAGCAGCTCAGGGGGAAAGTACGAGCAGTACTTC; CDR3 protein: CASSSGGKYEQYF
D gene: TRBD1; V gene: TRBV5-4; J gene: TRBJ1-6; CDR3 DNA: TGTGCCAGCACCCGGGACAGGAGCTCCTATAATTCACCCCTCCACTTT; CDR3 protein: CASTRDRSSYNSPLHF
D gene: NA; V gene: TRBV11-3; J gene: TRBJ2-1; CDR3 DNA: TGTGCCAGCAGCTCCCTAGCTGCAAATGAGCAGTTCTTC; CDR3 protein: CASSSLAANEQFF
D gene: NA; V gene: TRBV19; J gene: TRBJ2-1; CDR3 DNA: TGTGCCAGTAGTATGATGGTTAGTTACAATGAGCAGTTCTTC; CDR3 protein: CASSMMVSYNEQFF
D gene: TRBD1; V gene: TRBV29-1; J gene: TRBJ1-2; CDR3 DNA: TGCAGCGTTGAACCGGGACAGGGAGTCACTGGCTACACCTTC; CDR3 protein: CSVEPGQGVTGYTF
D gene: NA; V gene: TRBV4-3; J gene: TRBJ1-1; CDR3 DNA: TGCGCCAGCAGCCCACGAGGGGGACGGTACACTGAAGCTTTCTTT; CDR3 protein: CASSPRGGRYTEAFF
D gene: NA; V gene: TRBV6-1; J gene: TRBJ2-1; CDR3 DNA: TGTGCCACCGGGGATAACCGATACAATCATGAGCAGTTCTTC; CDR3 protein: CATGDNRYNHEQFF
D gene: NA; V gene: TRBV5-4; J gene: TRBJ1-2; CDR3 DNA: TGTGCCAGCAGCTTGGAAACAAACTATGGCTACACCTTC; CDR3 protein: CASSLETNYGYTF
D gene: TRBD1; V gene: TRBV10-1; J gene: TRBJ2-6; CDR3 DNA: TGCGCCAGCATTACCGGGACAGGGGGCCCTGGGGCCAACGTCCTGACTTTC; CDR3 protein: CASITGTGGPGANVLTF
D gene: NA; V gene: TRBV25-1; J gene: TRBJ1-6; CDR3 DNA: TGTGCCAGCAGCACGGGGACCTATAATTCACCCCTCCACTTT; CDR3 protein: CASSTGTYNSPLHF
D gene: NA; V gene: TRBV18; J gene: TRBJ1-1; CDR3 DNA: TGTGCCAGCTCACCACTAGACCTCGGACAGTTGAACACTGAAGCTTTCTTT; CDR3 protein: CASSPLDLGQLNTEAFF
D gene: NA; V gene: TRBV9; J gene: TRBJ2-3; CDR3 DNA: TGTGCCAGCAGCCGAGCGGATTCCACAGATACGCAGTATTTT; CDR3 protein: CASSRADSTDTQYF
D gene: TRBD1; V gene: TRBV29-1; J gene: TRBJ2-1; CDR3 DNA: TGCAGCGTTGCGTCCGGCAGGGGGTCCTCCCGGGCCAATGAGCAGTTCTTC; CDR3 protein: CSVASGRGSSRANEQFF
D gene: NA; V gene: TRBV4-2; J gene: TRBJ1-4; CDR3 DNA: TGTGCCAGCAGCCCTCGGGGGTTTTACTACATGGGGGATCAGAATGAAAAACTGTTTTTT; CDR3 protein: CASSPRGFYYMGDQNEKLFF
D gene: TRBD2; V gene: TRBV5-4; J gene: TRBJ2-1; CDR3 DNA: TGTGCCAGCAGCACGGGGGGCCAGCGGGGGACCTACAATGAGCAGTTCTTC; CDR3 protein: CASSTGGQRGTYNEQFF
D gene: NA; V gene: TRBV4-2; J gene: TRBJ1-4; CDR3 DNA: TGTGCCAGCAGCCGTGGTGCCCCGGGACTCTCTAATGAAAAACTGTTTTTT; CDR3 protein: CASSRGAPGLSNEKLFF
D gene: TRBD1; V gene: TRBV11-3; J gene: TRBJ1-1; CDR3 DNA: TGTGCCAGCAGCCCGGGACAGGGAAGGACTGAAGCTTTCTTT; CDR3 protein: CASSPGQGRTEAFF
D gene: NA; V gene: TRBV9; J gene: TRBJ1-1; CDR3 DNA: TGTGCCAGCAGCGTAGAGGGTCGGGGGGATATGAACACTGAAGCTTTCTTT; CDR3 protein: CASSVEGRGDMNTEAFF
D gene: NA; V gene: TRBV15; J gene: TRBJ1-3; CDR3 DNA: TGTGCCACCAGCAGAGATCTCAGGGGCTCTGGAAACACCATATATTTT; CDR3 protein: CATSRDLRGSGNTIYF
D gene: NA; V gene: TRBV30; J gene: TRBJ2-5; CDR3 DNA: TGTGCCTGGAGTGACATTGAAGAGACCCAGTACTTC; CDR3 protein: CAWSDIEETQYF